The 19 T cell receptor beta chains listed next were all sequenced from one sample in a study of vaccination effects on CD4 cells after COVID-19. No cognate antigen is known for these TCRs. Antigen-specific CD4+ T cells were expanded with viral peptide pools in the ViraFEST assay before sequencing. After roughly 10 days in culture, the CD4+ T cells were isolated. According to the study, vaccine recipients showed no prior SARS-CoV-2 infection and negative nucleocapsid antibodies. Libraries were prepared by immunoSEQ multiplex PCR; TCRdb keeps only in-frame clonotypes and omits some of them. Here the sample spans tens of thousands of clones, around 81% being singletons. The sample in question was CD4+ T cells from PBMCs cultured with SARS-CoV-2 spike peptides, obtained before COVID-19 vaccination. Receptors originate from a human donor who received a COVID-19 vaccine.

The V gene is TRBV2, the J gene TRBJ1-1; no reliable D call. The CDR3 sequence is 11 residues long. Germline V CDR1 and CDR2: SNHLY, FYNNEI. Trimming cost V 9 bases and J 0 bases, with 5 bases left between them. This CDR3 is CASLLNTEAFF. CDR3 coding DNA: TGTGCCAGTCTCTTGAACACTGAAGCTTTCTTT. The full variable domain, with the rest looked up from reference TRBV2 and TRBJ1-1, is EPEVTQTPSHQVTQMGQEVILRCVPISNHLYFYWYRQILGQKVEFLVSFYNNEISEKSEIFDDQFSVERPDGSNFTLKIRSTKLEDSAMYFCASLLNTEAFFGQGTRLTVV.

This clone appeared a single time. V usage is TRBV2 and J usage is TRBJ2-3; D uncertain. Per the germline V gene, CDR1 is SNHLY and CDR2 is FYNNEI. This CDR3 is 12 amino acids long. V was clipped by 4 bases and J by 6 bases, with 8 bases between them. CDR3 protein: CASSVSIDTQYF. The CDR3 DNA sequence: TGTGCCAGCAGTGTTTCTATTGATACGCAGTATTTT. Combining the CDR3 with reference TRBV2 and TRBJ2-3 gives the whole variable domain EPEVTQTPSHQVTQMGQEVILRCVPISNHLYFYWYRQILGQKVEFLVSFYNNEISEKSEIFDDQFSVERPDGSNFTLKIRSTKLEDSAMYFCASSVSIDTQYFGPGTRLTVL.

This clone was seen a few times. CDR3 region: CASGQGALDSPLHF. The CDR3 DNA reads TGTGCCAGCGGACAGGGGGCTTTGGATTCACCCCTCCACTTT. V and J are TRBV9 and TRBJ1-6; TRBD1 aligns across 11 bases. CDR3 length: 14 amino acids. V lost 7 bases, J lost 8 bases, and 5 bases stayed unmatched. CDR1 is SGDLS, CDR2 YYNGEE, per germline.

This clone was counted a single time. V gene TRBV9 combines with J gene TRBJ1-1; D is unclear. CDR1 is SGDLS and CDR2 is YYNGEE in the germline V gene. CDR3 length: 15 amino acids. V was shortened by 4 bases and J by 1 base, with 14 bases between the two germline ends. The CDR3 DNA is TGTGCCAGCAGCTTCCGTCTCGATTCGAACACTGAAGCTTTCTTT. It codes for CASSFRLDSNTEAFF.

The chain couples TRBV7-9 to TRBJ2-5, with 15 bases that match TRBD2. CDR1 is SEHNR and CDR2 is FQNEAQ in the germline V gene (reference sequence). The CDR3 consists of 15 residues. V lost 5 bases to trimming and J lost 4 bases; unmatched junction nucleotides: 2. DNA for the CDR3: TGTGCCAGCAGCAGGACTAGCGGGGGGGTAGAGACCCAGTACTTC. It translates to CASSRTSGGVETQYF.

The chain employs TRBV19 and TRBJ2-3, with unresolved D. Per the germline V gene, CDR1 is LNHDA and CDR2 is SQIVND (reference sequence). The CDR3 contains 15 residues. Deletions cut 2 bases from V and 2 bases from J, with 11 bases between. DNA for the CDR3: TGTGCCAGTAGTATACAGACCCTTACCACAGATACGCAGTATTTT. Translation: CASSIQTLTTDTQYF.

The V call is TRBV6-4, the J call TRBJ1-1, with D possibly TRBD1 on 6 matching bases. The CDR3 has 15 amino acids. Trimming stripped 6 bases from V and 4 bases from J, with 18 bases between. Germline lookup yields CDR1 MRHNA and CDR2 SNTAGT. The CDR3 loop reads CASREQGIVGTEAFF. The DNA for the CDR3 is TGTGCCAGCAGGGAACAGGGAATTGTGGGCACTGAAGCTTTCTTT.

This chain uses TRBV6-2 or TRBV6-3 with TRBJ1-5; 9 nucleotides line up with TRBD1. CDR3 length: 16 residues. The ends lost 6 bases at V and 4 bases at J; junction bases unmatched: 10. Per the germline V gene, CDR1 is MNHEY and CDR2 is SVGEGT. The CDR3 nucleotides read TGTGCCAGCAGCCACGAGGGGACAGGGTTTAATCAGCCCCAGCATTTT. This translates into CASSHEGTGFNQPQHF.

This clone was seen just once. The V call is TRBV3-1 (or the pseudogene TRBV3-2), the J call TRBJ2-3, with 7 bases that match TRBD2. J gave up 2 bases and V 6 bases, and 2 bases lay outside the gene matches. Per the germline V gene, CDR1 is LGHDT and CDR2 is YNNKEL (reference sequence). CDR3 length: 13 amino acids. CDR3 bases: TGTGCCAGCAGACGGGGGGTCACAGATACGCAGTATTTT. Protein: CASRRGVTDTQYF.

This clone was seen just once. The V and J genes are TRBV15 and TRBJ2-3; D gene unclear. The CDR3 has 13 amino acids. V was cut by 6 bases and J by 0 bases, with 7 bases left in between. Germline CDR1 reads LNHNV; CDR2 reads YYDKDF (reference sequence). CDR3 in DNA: TGTGCCACCAGGGGTCCTAGCACAGATACGCAGTATTTT. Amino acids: CATRGPSTDTQYF.

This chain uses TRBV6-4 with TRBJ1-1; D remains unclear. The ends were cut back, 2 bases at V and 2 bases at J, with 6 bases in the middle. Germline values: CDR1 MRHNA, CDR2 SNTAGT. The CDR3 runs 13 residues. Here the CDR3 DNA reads TGTGCCAGCAGTGACCATGTCAACACTGAAGCTTTCTTT. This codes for CASSDHVNTEAFF.

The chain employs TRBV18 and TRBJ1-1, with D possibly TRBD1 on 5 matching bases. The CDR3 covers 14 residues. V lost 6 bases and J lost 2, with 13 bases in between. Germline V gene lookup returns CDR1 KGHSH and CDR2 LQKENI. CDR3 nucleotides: TGTGCCAGCTCTCAAACGACAGTAAACACTGAAGCTTTCTTT. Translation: CASSQTTVNTEAFF.

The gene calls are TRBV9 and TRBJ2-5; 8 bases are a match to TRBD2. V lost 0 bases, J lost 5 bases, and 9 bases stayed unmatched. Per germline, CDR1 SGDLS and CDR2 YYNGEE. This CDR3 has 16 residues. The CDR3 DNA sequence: TGTGCCAGCAGCGTAGCTACGAGCGGGGGTCGGGAGACCCAGTACTTC. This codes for CASSVATSGGRETQYF.

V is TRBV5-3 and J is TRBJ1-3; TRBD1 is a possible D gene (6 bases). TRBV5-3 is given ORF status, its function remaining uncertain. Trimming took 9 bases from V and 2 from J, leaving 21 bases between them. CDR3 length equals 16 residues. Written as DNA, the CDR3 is TGTGCCAAGTGGGGATACAGGGTTTGCGCTGGAAACACCATATATTTT. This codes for CAKWGYRVCAGNTIYF.

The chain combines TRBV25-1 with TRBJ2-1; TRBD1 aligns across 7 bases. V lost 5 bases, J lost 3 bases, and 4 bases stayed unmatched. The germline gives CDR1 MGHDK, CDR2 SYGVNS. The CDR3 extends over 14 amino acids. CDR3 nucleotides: TGTGCCAGCAGTCAACAGGGGAACTACAATGAGCAGTTCTTC. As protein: CASSQQGNYNEQFF.

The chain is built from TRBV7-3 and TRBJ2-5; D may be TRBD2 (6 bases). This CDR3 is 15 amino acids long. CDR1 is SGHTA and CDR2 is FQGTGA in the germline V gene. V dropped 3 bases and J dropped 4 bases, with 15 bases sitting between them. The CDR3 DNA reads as TGTGCCAGCAGCTTCTCGGGACTCGTAGGAGAGACCCAGTACTTC. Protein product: CASSFSGLVGETQYF.

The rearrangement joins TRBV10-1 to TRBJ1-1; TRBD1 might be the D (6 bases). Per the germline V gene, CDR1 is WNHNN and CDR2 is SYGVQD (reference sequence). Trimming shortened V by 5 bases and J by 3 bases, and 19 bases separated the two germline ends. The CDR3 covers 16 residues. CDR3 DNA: TGCGCCAGCAGTCCACGAAAACAAGGGGGGTACACTGAAGCTTTCTTT. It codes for CASSPRKQGGYTEAFF.

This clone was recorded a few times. The CDR3: CASSKSGTHTDNEQFF. The CDR3 DNA follows: TGTGCCAGCAGCAAATCCGGGACTCACACCGACAATGAGCAGTTCTTC. This chain connects TRBV9 to TRBJ2-1, with D perhaps TRBD2 (6 bases). CDR3 size: 16 residues. The germline V gene encodes CDR1 SGDLS and CDR2 YYNGEE. Trimming shortened V by 4 bases and J by 5 bases, and 19 bases separated the two germline ends.

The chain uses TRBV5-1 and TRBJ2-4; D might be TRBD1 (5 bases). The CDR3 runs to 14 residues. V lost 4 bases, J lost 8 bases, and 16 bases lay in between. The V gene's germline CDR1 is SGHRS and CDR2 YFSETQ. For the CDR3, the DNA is TGCGCCAGCAGCGACCAGGGATTGGTGGACATTCAGTACTTC. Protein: CASSDQGLVDIQYF. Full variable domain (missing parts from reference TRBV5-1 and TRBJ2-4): KAGVTQTPRYLIKTRGQQVTLSCSPISGHRSVSWYQQTPGQGLQFLFEYFSETQRNKGNFPGRFSGRQFSNSRSEMNVSTLELGDSALYLCASSDQGLVDIQYFGAGTRLSVL.